These 31 T cell receptor beta chains came from one sample sequenced in a study of blood T cell repertoires in COVID-19. Some clones are missing from TCRdb's copy, which holds only in-frame ones; the method was immunoSEQ multiplex PCR. The sample lists about 130,000 clones, roughly nine tenths occurring once. Sequencing used peripheral blood. The receptors originated from a man in his 60s with COVID-19, enrolled during active disease.

This clone was recorded only once. V gene TRBV3-1 (or the pseudogene TRBV3-2) combines with J gene TRBJ2-7, with D maybe TRBD1 (6 bases). The CDR3 has 13 amino acids. Germline values: CDR1 LGHDT, CDR2 YNNKEL (reference sequence). V lost 3 bases, J lost 4 bases, and 10 bases lay in between. The DNA for the CDR3 is TGTGCCAGCAGCCAGGGGGCAGAATACGAGCAGTACTTC. This gives the protein CASSQGAEYEQYF.

This chain joins TRBV7-9 and TRBJ1-1; D is unclear. The CDR3 extends over 13 amino acids. Trimming took off 3 bases at V and 8 bases at J, with 13 bases between the two ends. CDR1 and CDR2 (germline): SEHNR, FQNEAQ (reference sequence). CDR3 coding DNA: TGTGCCAGCAGCTTGTGGGTGGAGGGCGAAGCTTTCTTT. Translating it yields CASSLWVEGEAFF.

This chain uses TRBV28 with TRBJ2-3, with TRBD1 identical over 8 bases. Looked up from germline, CDR1 is MDHEN and CDR2 is SYDVKM. The CDR3 is 14 amino acids. V lost 10 bases to trimming and J lost 1 base; unmatched junction nucleotides: 7. CDR3 sequence reads: CATTDRGGTDTQYF. CDR3 bases: TGTGCCACCACTGACAGGGGCGGCACAGATACGCAGTATTTT. The variable domain in full, with the rest retrieved from reference TRBV28 and TRBJ2-3, is DVKVTQSSRYLVKRTGEKVFLECVQDMDHENMFWYRQDPGLGLRLIYFSYDVKMKEKGDIPEGYSVSREKKERFSLILESASTNQTSMYLCATTDRGGTDTQYFGPGTRLTVL.

The rearrangement joins TRBV11-2 to TRBJ1-1; perhaps TRBD1 as D (5 bases). This CDR3 has 15 residues. Germline assignment: CDR1 SGHAT and CDR2 FQNNGV. V was clipped by 3 bases and J by 4 bases, with 15 bases between them. Here the CDR3 DNA reads TGTGCCAGCAGCTTGAGAAGGGGCCCTGCCACTGAAGCTTTCTTT. This encodes CASSLRRGPATEAFF.

The rearrangement joins TRBV11-2 to TRBJ1-2, with TRBD1 identical over 7 bases. Per germline, CDR1 SGHAT and CDR2 FQNNGV. Trimming at V came to 7 bases and at J to 2 bases, leaving 10 bases not matched to a gene. The CDR3 consists of 15 residues. CDR3 DNA sequence: TGTGCCAGCACCCGGGTTCGAGGGGGCAACTATGGCTACACCTTC. As protein: CASTRVRGGNYGYTF.

The chain carries TRBV6-5 and TRBJ2-7, with D maybe TRBD1 (5 bases). The germline CDR1 and CDR2 sequences are MNHEY and SVGAGI. This CDR3 has 15 amino acids. Trimming pared 2 bases from V and 4 bases from J, leaving 15 bases between. CDR3 bases: TGTGCCAGCAGTTACCGAGTCGACAGTCTTTACGAGCAGTACTTC. Translating gives CASSYRVDSLYEQYF.

This sequence joins TRBV5-5 and TRBJ2-2, with D possibly matching TRBD2 (6 bases). The germline gives CDR1 SGHKS, CDR2 YYEKEE (reference sequence). The CDR3 consists of 17 residues. Between the trimmed V and J ends, which lost 0 bases and 0 bases, there was a span of 12 bases. This CDR3 reads CASSLAVASANTGELFF. CDR3 DNA sequence: TGTGCCAGCAGCTTGGCCGTGGCTAGCGCGAACACCGGGGAGCTGTTTTTT.

V and J are TRBV7-2 and TRBJ1-2; 10 positions match TRBD1. The CDR3 has 15 residues. J was trimmed by 2 bases and V by 1 base; bases with no gene match: 1. CDR1 SGHTA and CDR2 FQGNSA come from the germline V gene. The CDR3 loop is CASSLGGQGNYGYTF. Written as DNA, the CDR3 is TGTGCCAGCAGCTTAGGGGGACAGGGGAACTATGGCTACACCTTC.

This chain joins TRBV9 and TRBJ1-2; D gene uncertain. The V gene lost 1 base and the J gene lost 7 bases, with 17 bases spanning the gap. The CDR3 consists of 15 residues. Germline CDR1 reads SGDLS; CDR2 reads YYNGEE. Written as DNA, the CDR3 is TGTGCCAGCAGCGTACGAATGACTATGGATGCTGGCTACACCTTC. Translated: CASSVRMTMDAGYTF.

V gene TRBV7-9 combines with J gene TRBJ2-7, with 7 bases identical to TRBD1. This CDR3 comprises 16 residues. The ends lost 5 bases at V and 1 base at J; junction bases unmatched: 11. Germline V lookup: CDR1 SEHNR, CDR2 FQNEAQ (reference sequence). The CDR3 DNA follows: TGTGCCAGCAGCGGCGGACGACAGGGTCCATCCTACGAGCAGTACTTC. This translates into CASSGGRQGPSYEQYF.

The chain links TRBV15 to TRBJ1-4; TRBD1 aligns across 7 bases. This CDR3 region has 14 residues. The junction had 4 bases not matched to a gene; V was cut back by 4 bases and J by 5 bases. CDR1 and CDR2 from the germline V gene are LNHNV and YYDKDF (reference sequence). The CDR3 loop reads CATSINRGNEKLFF. Written as DNA, the CDR3 is TGTGCCACCAGCATTAACAGGGGAAATGAAAAACTGTTTTTT. Using reference TRBV15 and TRBJ1-4 for the parts outside the CDR3, the full variable domain is DAMVIQNPRYQVTQFGKPVTLSCSQTLNHNVMYWYQQKSSQAPKLLFHYYDKDFNNEADTPDNFQSRRPNTSFCFLDIRSPGLGDTAMYLCATSINRGNEKLFFGSGTQLSVL.

The chain joins TRBV7-8 to TRBJ1-2; 7 nucleotides agree with TRBD1. CDR1 and CDR2 (germline): SGHVS, FQNEAQ. The CDR3 runs 14 residues. V dropped 6 bases and J dropped 8; count of bases not matched to a gene: 12. CDR3 nucleotides: TGTGCCAGCAGTACTGGACAGGCCCCGTGGGGCTACACCTTC. Its protein is CASSTGQAPWGYTF.

This chain links TRBV7-9 with TRBJ1-5; D is ambiguous. V gave up 5 bases and J gave up 3 bases, with 11 bases separating them. Germline V gene sequence: CDR1 SEHNR, CDR2 FQNEAQ (reference sequence). This CDR3 is 14 amino acids long. The CDR3 coding sequence is TGTGCCAGCAGCACCCAGTACCCCAATCAGCCCCAGCATTTT. It encodes CASSTQYPNQPQHF.

The V and J genes are TRBV5-4 and TRBJ2-1; 9 bases map to TRBD2. J lost 8 bases, V lost 10 bases, and 16 bases had no gene match. Germline V lookup: CDR1 SGHNT, CDR2 YYREEE (reference sequence). This CDR3 has 15 residues. Written as DNA, the CDR3 is TGTGCCGCCCACCCGGCTAGCGGGATACGGGATGAGCAGTTCTTC. It is translated as CAAHPASGIRDEQFF.

The chain combines TRBV7-9 with TRBJ2-1; 8 bases align to TRBD1. Unmatched junction bases numbered 5, after V lost 2 bases and J lost 5 bases. CDR3 length equals 15 residues. CDR1 SEHNR and CDR2 FQNEAQ come from the germline V gene (reference sequence). CDR3 loop: CASSLRQGKNNEQFF. CDR3 nucleotide sequence: TGTGCCAGCAGCTTAAGACAGGGGAAAAACAATGAGCAGTTCTTC.

The chain carries TRBV12-3 or TRBV12-4 and TRBJ2-7; the D gene is possibly TRBD2 (6 bases). V shed 4 bases and J shed 3 bases, with 10 bases lying between them. This CDR3 has 13 residues. Written as DNA, the CDR3 is TGTGCCAGCAGTTGGTCCGGGAGCTACGAGCAGTACTTC. Its translation is CASSWSGSYEQYF.

This clone showed up just a few times. The chain links TRBV2 to TRBJ1-1, with 10 bases fitting TRBD1. This CDR3 is built from 14 residues. The trim removed 5 bases at V and 4 bases at J, leaving 4 bases unmatched. Germline V CDR1 and CDR2: SNHLY, FYNNEI. This CDR3 is CASSPRTGGTEAFF. DNA of the CDR3: TGTGCCAGCAGTCCCAGGACAGGGGGCACTGAAGCTTTCTTT.

The V call is TRBV28, the J call TRBJ1-2; no clear D gene. Germline V lookup: CDR1 MDHEN, CDR2 SYDVKM. The CDR3 is 12 amino acids. The germline V and J ends were trimmed by 2 bases and 5 bases, with 6 bases remaining between them. The CDR3 DNA reads as TGTGCCAGCAGTTTAACGGGGTATGGCTACACCTTC. Protein: CASSLTGYGYTF.

The CDR3 sequence: CASTQGQGPNQPQHF. CDR3 coding DNA: TGTGCCAGCACCCAAGGACAGGGACCCAATCAGCCCCAGCATTTT. The J gene is TRBJ1-5, the V gene TRBV7-2; the match to TRBD1 covers 8 bases. Germline values: CDR1 SGHTA, CDR2 FQGNSA. The ends lost 7 bases at V and 3 bases at J; junction bases unmatched: 8. This CDR3 spans 15 amino acids.

The genes are TRBV12-3 or TRBV12-4 and TRBJ1-1; a weak D match, TRBD1 (6 bases). V was pared by 1 base and J by 8 bases, with 11 bases between. CDR3 length: 13 amino acids. The CDR3 reads CASSLVLGTEAFF. The DNA for the CDR3 is TGTGCCAGCAGTTTAGTTTTAGGGACAGAAGCTTTCTTT.

V is TRBV5-1 and J is TRBJ2-1; the match to TRBD2 covers 7 bases. Trimming took 2 bases from V and 9 from J; bases not matched to a gene: 14. The CDR3 consists of 16 residues. The germline V gene has CDR1 SGHRS and CDR2 YFSETQ. CDR3 coding DNA: TGCGCCAGCAGCTTAGAGGGAGGTCCCTCGGGGGGTGAGCAGTTCTTC. This sequence encodes CASSLEGGPSGGEQFF.

This chain links TRBV7-2 with TRBJ2-3, with D possibly matching TRBD2 (5 bases). V lost 4 bases and J lost 0, with 14 bases in between. This CDR3 has 16 residues. CDR1 is SGHTA, CDR2 FQGNSA, per germline. The CDR3: CASSSTPAASTDTQYF. The DNA for the CDR3 is TGTGCCAGCAGCTCCACTCCAGCGGCTAGCACAGATACGCAGTATTTT.

This chain connects TRBV5-1 to TRBJ1-2, with D uncertain. V lost 0 bases and J lost 4, with 16 bases in between. CDR3 size: 16 residues. Germline CDR1 SGHRS, CDR2 YFSETQ. This CDR3 reads CASSLGPFEVPYGYTF. The CDR3 region has the DNA TGCGCCAGCAGCTTGGGGCCCTTTGAGGTCCCCTATGGCTACACCTTC.

The chain recombines TRBV6-5 with TRBJ2-7; 8 bases are shared with TRBD2. J was trimmed by 0 bases and V by 5 bases; bases with no gene match: 6. Germline V gene lookup returns CDR1 MNHEY and CDR2 SVGAGI. The CDR3 contains 15 residues. In nucleotides, the CDR3 is TGTGCCAGCAGTCGGGGGGGCGGGAGCTCCTACGAGCAGTACTTC. It encodes CASSRGGGSSYEQYF.

The sample holds a few counts of this clone. This chain links TRBV11-3 with TRBJ1-2; D may be TRBD1 (6 bases). The CDR3 runs 11 residues. Germline V gene lookup returns CDR1 SGHNT and CDR2 YENEEA. V was pared by 4 bases and J by 8 bases, with 8 bases between. The DNA of the CDR3 is TGTGCCAGCAGCTCGAGGGGGGGCTACACCTTC. It encodes CASSSRGGYTF.

This chain connects TRBV7-2 to TRBJ2-7, with 8 nucleotides matching TRBD1. Germline values: CDR1 SGHTA, CDR2 FQGNSA. The CDR3 has 15 amino acids. With V trimmed by 1 base and J by 6 bases, 8 bases remained unmatched. CDR3 loop: CASSLEGRGPVEQYF. CDR3 nucleotide sequence: TGTGCCAGCAGCTTAGAGGGCAGGGGGCCGGTCGAGCAGTACTTC. Using reference TRBV7-2 and TRBJ2-7 for the parts outside the CDR3, the full variable domain is GAGVSQSPSNKVTEKGKDVELRCDPISGHTALYWYRQSLGQGLEFLIYFQGNSAPDKSGLPSDRFSAERTGGSVSTLTIQRTQQEDSAVYLCASSLEGRGPVEQYFGPGTRLTVT.

CDR3 coding DNA: TGCGCCAGCAGCTTCGGATCCCGGGACTACGGGTACTTC. Amino acids: CASSFGSRDYGYF. This chain links TRBV5-1 with TRBJ2-7; 7 nucleotides match TRBD2. V was pared by 2 bases and J by 12 bases, with 11 bases of the junction left unmatched. Germline values: CDR1 SGHRS, CDR2 YFSETQ. The CDR3 sequence is 13 residues long.

The chain employs TRBV19 and TRBJ1-1, with 7 bases identical to TRBD1. Germline V gives CDR1 LNHDA, CDR2 SQIVND (reference sequence). The CDR3 covers 17 residues. V dropped 2 bases and J dropped 1; count of bases not matched to a gene: 10. Written as DNA, the CDR3 is TGTGCCAGTAGTATATTGAAAGGGCAGGGGGGGAACACTGAAGCTTTCTTT. This codes for CASSILKGQGGNTEAFF.

This clone was recorded once. The DNA of the CDR3 is TGTGCAAGTCGCTTAGTCCGTGAGGGTAGCCACGAGCAGTACTTC. It is translated as CASRLVREGSHEQYF. The J gene is TRBJ2-7, the V gene TRBV12-2; the table assigns TRBD2, which was not confirmed against the DNA. TRBV12-2 is tagged as a pseudogene. The CDR3 runs to 15 residues.

This clone was detected only once. The chain employs TRBV30 and TRBJ1-2; 9 nucleotides agree with TRBD1. The CDR3 loop spans 12 amino acids. The junction had 7 bases not matched to a gene; V was cut back by 8 bases and J by 6 bases. Germline values: CDR1 GTSNPN, CDR2 SVGIG (reference sequence). Here the CDR3 reads CARGQGSHGYTF. In nucleotides, the CDR3 is TGTGCCCGCGGACAGGGGAGTCATGGCTACACCTTC.

The rearrangement links TRBV29-1 to TRBJ2-3; no definite D call. The CDR3 contains 13 residues. The V end lost 7 bases, the J end lost 0 bases, and 11 bases lay between the germline ends. The germline CDR1 and CDR2 sequences are SQVTM and ANQGSEA. CDR3: CSEGDPSTDTQYF. The CDR3 bases are TGCAGCGAGGGCGACCCTAGCACAGATACGCAGTATTTT.